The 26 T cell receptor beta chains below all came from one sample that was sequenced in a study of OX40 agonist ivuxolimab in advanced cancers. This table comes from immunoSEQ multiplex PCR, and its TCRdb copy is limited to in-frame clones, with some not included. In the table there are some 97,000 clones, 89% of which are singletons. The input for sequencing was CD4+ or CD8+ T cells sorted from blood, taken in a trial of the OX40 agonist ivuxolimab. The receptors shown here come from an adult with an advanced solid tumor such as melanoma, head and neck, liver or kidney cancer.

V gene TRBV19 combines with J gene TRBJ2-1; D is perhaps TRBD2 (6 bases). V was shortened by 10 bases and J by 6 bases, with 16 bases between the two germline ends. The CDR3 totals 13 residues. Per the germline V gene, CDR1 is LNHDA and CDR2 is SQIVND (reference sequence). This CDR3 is CATRERPINEQFF. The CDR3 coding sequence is TGTGCCACCCGGGAGAGGCCGATCAATGAGCAGTTCTTC. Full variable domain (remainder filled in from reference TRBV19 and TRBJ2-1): DGGITQSPKYLFRKEGQNVTLSCEQNLNHDAMYWYRQDPGQGLRLIYYSQIVNDFQKGDIAEGYSVSREKKESFPLTVTSAQKNPTAFYLCATRERPINEQFFGPGTRLTVL.

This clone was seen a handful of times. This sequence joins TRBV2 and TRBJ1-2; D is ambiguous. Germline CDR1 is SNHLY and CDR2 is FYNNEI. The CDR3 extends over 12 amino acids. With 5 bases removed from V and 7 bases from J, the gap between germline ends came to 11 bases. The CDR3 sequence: CASSLAPFGYTF. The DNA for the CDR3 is TGTGCCAGCAGTCTTGCCCCCTTTGGCTACACCTTC.

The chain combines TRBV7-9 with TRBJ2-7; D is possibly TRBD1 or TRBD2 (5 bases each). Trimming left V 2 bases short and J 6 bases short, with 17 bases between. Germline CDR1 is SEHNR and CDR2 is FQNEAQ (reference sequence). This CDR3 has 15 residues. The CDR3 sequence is CASSLTTGLPTEQYF. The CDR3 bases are TGTGCCAGCAGCTTAACTACGGGGCTCCCCACCGAGCAGTACTTC.

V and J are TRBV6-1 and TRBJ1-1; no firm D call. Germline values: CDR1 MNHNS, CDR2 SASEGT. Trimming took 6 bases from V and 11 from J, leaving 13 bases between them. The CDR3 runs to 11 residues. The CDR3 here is CASRDGRVAFF. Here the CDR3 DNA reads TGTGCCAGCAGGGATGGGCGAGTTGCTTTCTTT.

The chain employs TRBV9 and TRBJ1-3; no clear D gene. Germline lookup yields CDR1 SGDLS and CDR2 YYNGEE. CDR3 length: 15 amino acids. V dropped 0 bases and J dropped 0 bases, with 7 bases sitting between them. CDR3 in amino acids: CASSVGHRSGNTIYF. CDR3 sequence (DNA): TGTGCCAGCAGCGTAGGACACCGCTCTGGAAACACCATATATTTT. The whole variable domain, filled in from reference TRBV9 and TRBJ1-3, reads DSGVTQTPKHLITATGQRVTLRCSPRSGDLSVYWYQQSLDQGLQFLIQYYNGEERAKGNILERFSAQQFPDLHSELNLSSLELGDSALYFCASSVGHRSGNTIYFGEGSWLTVV.

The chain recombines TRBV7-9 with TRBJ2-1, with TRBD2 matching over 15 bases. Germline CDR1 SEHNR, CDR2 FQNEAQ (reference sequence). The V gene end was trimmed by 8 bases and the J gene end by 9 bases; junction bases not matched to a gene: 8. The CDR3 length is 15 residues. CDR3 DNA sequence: TGTGCCAGCGTCCCCGGGACTAGCGGGAGGAGTGAGCAGTTCTTC. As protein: CASVPGTSGRSEQFF.

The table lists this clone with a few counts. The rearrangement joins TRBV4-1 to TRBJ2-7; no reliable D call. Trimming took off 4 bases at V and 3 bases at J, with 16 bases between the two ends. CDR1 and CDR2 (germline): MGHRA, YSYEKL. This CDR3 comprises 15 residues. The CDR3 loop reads CASSRRSSEVYEQYF. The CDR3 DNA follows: TGCGCCAGCAGCCGCCGTTCCAGCGAGGTCTACGAGCAGTACTTC.

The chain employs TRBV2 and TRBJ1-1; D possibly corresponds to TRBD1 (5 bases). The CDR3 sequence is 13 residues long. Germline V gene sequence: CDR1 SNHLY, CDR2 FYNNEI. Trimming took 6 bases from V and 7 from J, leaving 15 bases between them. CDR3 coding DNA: TGTGCCAGCAGACGGGGCCCTGGGAGTGAAGCTTTCTTT. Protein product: CASRRGPGSEAFF.

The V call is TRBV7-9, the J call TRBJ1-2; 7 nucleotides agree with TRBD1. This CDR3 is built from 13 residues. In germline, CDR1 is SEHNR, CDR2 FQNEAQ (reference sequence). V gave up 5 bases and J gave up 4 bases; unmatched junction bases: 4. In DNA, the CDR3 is TGTGCCAGCAGCCCCGGGACAGTCTATGGCTACACCTTC. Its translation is CASSPGTVYGYTF.

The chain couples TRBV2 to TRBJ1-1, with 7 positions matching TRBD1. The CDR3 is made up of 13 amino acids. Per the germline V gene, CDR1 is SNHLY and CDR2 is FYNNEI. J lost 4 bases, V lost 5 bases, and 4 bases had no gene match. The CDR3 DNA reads TGTGCCAGCAGTACGGGACAGAGCACTGAAGCTTTCTTT. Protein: CASSTGQSTEAFF.

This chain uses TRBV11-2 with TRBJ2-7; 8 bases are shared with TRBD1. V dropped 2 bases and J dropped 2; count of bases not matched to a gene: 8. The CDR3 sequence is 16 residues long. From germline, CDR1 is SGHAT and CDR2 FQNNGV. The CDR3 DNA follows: TGTGCCAGCAGCTTACCAGCCGGGACAGGTGCCTACGAGCAGTACTTC. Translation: CASSLPAGTGAYEQYF.

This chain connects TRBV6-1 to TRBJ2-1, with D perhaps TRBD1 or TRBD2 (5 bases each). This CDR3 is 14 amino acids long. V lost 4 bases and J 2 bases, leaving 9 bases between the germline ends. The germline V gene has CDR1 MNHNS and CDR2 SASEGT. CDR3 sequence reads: CASSAGGPYNEQFF. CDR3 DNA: TGTGCCAGCAGTGCTGGGGGACCCTACAATGAGCAGTTCTTC.

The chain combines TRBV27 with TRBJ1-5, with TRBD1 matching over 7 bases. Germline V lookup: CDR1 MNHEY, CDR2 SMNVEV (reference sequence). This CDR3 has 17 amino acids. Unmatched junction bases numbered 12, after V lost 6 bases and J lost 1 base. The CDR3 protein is CASSPLTGVGSNQPQHF. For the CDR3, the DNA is TGTGCCAGCAGCCCACTTACAGGGGTAGGGAGCAATCAGCCCCAGCATTTT.

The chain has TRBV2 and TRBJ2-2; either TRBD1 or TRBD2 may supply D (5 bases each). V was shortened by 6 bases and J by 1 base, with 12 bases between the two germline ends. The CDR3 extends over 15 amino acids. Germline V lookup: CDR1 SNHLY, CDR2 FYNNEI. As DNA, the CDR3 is TGTGCCAGCAGGGGGGTCCGGCTGAACACCGGGGAGCTGTTTTTT. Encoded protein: CASRGVRLNTGELFF.

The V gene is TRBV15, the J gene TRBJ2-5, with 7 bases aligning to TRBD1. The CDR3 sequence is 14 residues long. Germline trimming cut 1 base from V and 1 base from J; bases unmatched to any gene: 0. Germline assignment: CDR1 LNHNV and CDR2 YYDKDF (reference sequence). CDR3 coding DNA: TGTGCCACCAGCAGAGGACAGGGCCAAGAGACCCAGTACTTC. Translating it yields CATSRGQGQETQYF.

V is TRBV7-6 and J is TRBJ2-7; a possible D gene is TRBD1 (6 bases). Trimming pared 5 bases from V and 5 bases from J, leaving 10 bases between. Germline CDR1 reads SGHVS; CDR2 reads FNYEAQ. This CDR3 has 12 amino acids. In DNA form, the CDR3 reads TGTGCCAGCAGCGCCACAGGGAACGAGCAGTACTTC. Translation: CASSATGNEQYF.

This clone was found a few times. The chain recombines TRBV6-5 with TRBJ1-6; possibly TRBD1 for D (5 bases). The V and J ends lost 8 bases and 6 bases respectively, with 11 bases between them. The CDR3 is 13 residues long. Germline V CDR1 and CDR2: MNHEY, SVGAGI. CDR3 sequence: CASGVQGNSPLHF. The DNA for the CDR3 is TGTGCCAGCGGAGTTCAGGGTAATTCACCCCTCCACTTT.

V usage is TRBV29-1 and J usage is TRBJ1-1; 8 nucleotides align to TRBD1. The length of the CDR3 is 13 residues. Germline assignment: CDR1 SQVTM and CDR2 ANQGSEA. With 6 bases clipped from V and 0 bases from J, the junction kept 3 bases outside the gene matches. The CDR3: CSVRTGLNTEAFF. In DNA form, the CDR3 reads TGCAGCGTCCGGACAGGGTTGAACACTGAAGCTTTCTTT.

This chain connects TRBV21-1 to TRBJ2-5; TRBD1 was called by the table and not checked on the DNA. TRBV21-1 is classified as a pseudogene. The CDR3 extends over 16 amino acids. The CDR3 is CASSNGAQDSQETQYF. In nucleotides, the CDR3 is TGTGCCAGCAGCAACGGAGCACAGGACAGCCAAGAGACCCAGTACTTC.

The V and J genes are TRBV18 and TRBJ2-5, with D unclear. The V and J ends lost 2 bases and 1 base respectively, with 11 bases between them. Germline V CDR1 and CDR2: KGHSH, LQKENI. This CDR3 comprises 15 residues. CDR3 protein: CASSPLAGVQETQYF. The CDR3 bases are TGTGCCAGCTCACCATTGGCTGGGGTCCAAGAGACCCAGTACTTC.

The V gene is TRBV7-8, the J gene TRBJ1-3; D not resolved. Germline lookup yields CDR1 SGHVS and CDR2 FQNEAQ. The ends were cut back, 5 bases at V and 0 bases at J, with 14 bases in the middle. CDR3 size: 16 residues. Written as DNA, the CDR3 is TGTGCCAGCAGCCTCCATCCGACGACCTCTGGAAACACCATATATTTT. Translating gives CASSLHPTTSGNTIYF. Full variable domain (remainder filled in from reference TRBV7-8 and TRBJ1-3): GAGVSQSPRYKVAKRGQDVALRCDPISGHVSLFWYQQALGQGPEFLTYFQNEAQLDKSGLPSDRFFAERPEGSVSTLKIQRTQQEDSAVYLCASSLHPTTSGNTIYFGEGSWLTVV.

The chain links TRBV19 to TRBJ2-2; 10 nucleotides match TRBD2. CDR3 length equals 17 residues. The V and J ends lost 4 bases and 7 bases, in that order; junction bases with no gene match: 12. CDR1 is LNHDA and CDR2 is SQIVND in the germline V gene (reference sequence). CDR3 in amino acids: CASSSYSGRARNGELFF. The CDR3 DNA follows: TGTGCCAGTAGTAGTTACAGCGGGAGGGCCCGTAACGGGGAGCTGTTTTTT.

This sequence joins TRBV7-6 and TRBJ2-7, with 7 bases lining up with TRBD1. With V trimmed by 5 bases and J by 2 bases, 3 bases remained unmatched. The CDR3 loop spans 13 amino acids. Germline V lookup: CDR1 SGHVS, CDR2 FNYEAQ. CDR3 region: CASSRGTAYEQYF. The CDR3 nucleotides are TGTGCCAGCAGCCGAGGGACAGCCTACGAGCAGTACTTC.

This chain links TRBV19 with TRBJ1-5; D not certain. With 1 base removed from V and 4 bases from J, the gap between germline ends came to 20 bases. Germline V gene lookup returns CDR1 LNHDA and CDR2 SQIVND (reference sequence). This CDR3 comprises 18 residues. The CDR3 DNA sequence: TGTGCCAGTAGTATAGGGAGGTTTCTCGGCAGAGATAATCAGCCCCAGCATTTT. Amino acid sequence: CASSIGRFLGRDNQPQHF.

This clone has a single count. In nucleotides, the CDR3 is TGTGCCAGCAGTGAAGATATAGGGACAAACTATGGCTACACCTTC. This encodes CASSEDIGTNYGYTF. The V and J genes are TRBV6-1 and TRBJ1-2, with D possibly matching TRBD1 (6 bases). The V end was cut by 1 base, the J end by 2 bases, with 11 bases between. The CDR3 runs 15 residues. From germline, CDR1 is MNHNS and CDR2 SASEGT.

CDR3 protein: CASSVEWTGGRNTQYF. For the CDR3, the DNA is TGTGCCAGCAGCGTAGAATGGACGGGAGGGAGGAATACGCAGTATTTT. V is TRBV9 and J is TRBJ2-3, with TRBD2 matching over 8 bases. The germline CDR1 and CDR2 sequences are SGDLS and YYNGEE. CDR3 length equals 16 residues. The V gene end was trimmed by 0 bases and the J gene end by 7 bases; junction bases not matched to a gene: 10.